This TCR beta chain was obtained from a study of T cells after somatic rescue of genetic block. Only in-frame clones appear in the TCRdb table, and some are missing; sequencing was by immunoSEQ multiplex PCR. Of roughly 67,000 clones listed, roughly 92% are singletons. CDR1 and CDR2 (germline): GTSNPN, SVGIG (reference sequence). Trimming took off 5 bases at V and 7 bases at J, with 9 bases between the two ends. This CDR3 region has 11 residues. The TCR originated in a man in his forties. Sequencing input: peripheral blood mononuclear cells (PBMCs). V gene TRBV30 combines with J gene TRBJ1-5; D perhaps matches TRBD1 (5 bases). The CDR3 sequence is CAWGEGQPQHF. The CDR3 bases are TGTGCCTGGGGGGAGGGGCAGCCCCAGCATTTT.